These T cell receptor beta chains were read from a single sample in a study of cytomegalovirus exposure and HLA in healthy donors. Data came from immunoSEQ multiplex PCR; TCRdb stores just in-frame clones and leaves some out. This sample has more than 140,000 clones, with less than 90% found just once. Sequencing input: PBMCs. Source of these receptors: a woman aged 18-30 years in good health and CMV-seropositive. Both conserved end residues are part of each CDR3. The D gene is left open where the match is weak. Rows may omit the clone size; those that give it use once, few, many or a size class.

v_gene,j_gene,d_gene,abundance,CDR3nt,CDR3aa
TRBV9,TRBJ2-1,.,few,TGTGCCAGCAGCGTAGCGGGAGTGTCCTCCTACAATGAGCAGTTCTTC,CASSVAGVSSYNEQFF
TRBV10-3,TRBJ2-7,TRBD1,.,TGTGCCATTGCAAGGGGGACAGGCTCCTACGAGCAGTACTTC,CAIARGTGSYEQYF
TRBV11-3,TRBJ2-1,TRBD2,.,TGTGCCAGCAGCTCTAGCCCGGGACTAGCGGGAGTCAATGAGCAGTTCTTC,CASSSSPGLAGVNEQFF
TRBV27,TRBJ1-1,.,once,TGTGCCAGCAGTCTCGTGGGCCCCAGGGACACTGAAGCTTTCTTT,CASSLVGPRDTEAFF
TRBV11-3,TRBJ1-1,TRBD1,.,TGTGCCAGCAGCTGGCAGGGGGCTTCTGAAGCTTTCTTT,CASSWQGASEAFF
TRBV15,TRBJ2-2,.,once,TGTGCCACCAGCGAGATACCCAACACCGGGGAGCTGTTTTTT,CATSEIPNTGELFF
TRBV30,TRBJ2-1,TRBD2,.,TGTGCCTGGAGTTTTATGGTGGGAGGGCCCTACAATGAGCAGTTCTTC,CAWSFMVGGPYNEQFF
TRBV20-1,TRBJ2-1,TRBD2,once,TGCAGTGCTTCGGGACTAGTGGAGCAGTTCTTC,CSASGLVEQFF
TRBV28,TRBJ2-7,TRBD1,.,TGTGCCACAAATTTTCCGGGACAGGCCTCCTACGAGCAGTACTTC,CATNFPGQASYEQYF
TRBV15,TRBJ2-7,TRBD2,.,TGTGCCACCAGCAGAGGGACTAGCGGGACCCAATTCTCCTACGAGCAGTACTTC,CATSRGTSGTQFSYEQYF
TRBV27,TRBJ2-3,.,.,TGTGCCAGCAGGAAAGCAGGTGCTAGCACAGATACGCAGTATTTT,CASRKAGASTDTQYF
TRBV15,TRBJ2-1,TRBD1,.,TGTGCCACCAGCAGAGATTCAGGGGGCTGGAATGAGCAGTTCTTC,CATSRDSGGWNEQFF
TRBV28,TRBJ2-7,TRBD2,.,TGTGCCAGCAGTCATCTAGCGGGAGGCGGGGAGCAGTACTTC,CASSHLAGGGEQYF
TRBV5-1,TRBJ1-1,.,.,TGCGCCAGCAGCTTGGGAGGCCAGGGCACCCTTGAAGCTTTCTTT,CASSLGGQGTLEAFF
TRBV10-1,TRBJ1-1,.,.,TGCGCCAGCAGCCCTTCGAGAGGTTTGAGCACTGAAGCTTTCTTT,CASSPSRGLSTEAFF
TRBV5-1,TRBJ2-1,.,once,TGCGCCAGCAGCTTTGGAGGGCAGATGGCCTACAATGAGCAGTTCTTC,CASSFGGQMAYNEQFF
TRBV5-6,TRBJ1-2,TRBD1,.,TGTGCCAGCAGCCTGGGGACAGGCTTCACTAACTATGGCTACACCTTC,CASSLGTGFTNYGYTF
TRBV11-3,TRBJ2-3,.,once,TGTGCCAGCAGAGGCAGGAGCACAGATACGCAGTATTTT,CASRGRSTDTQYF
TRBV7-3,TRBJ2-7,.,.,TGTGCCAGCAGCGTCCAGGGCGGGACCATCCACGAGCAGTACTTC,CASSVQGGTIHEQYF
TRBV7-6,TRBJ2-7,TRBD2,.,TGTGCCAGCAGCACTAGCGTACGGCCCTACGAGCAGTACTTC,CASSTSVRPYEQYF
TRBV20-1,TRBJ1-2,.,.,TGCAGTGCTGGGAGGAGTGGTGGCTACACCTTC,CSAGRSGGYTF
TRBV30,TRBJ2-7,.,.,TGTGCCTGGGGCCGGGACGACAGGGAGCAGTACTTC,CAWGRDDREQYF
TRBV2,TRBJ2-3,TRBD2,.,TGTGCCAGCAGTGTGCCAACTAGCGGGAGAGGGTTAGATACGCAGTATTTT,CASSVPTSGRGLDTQYF
TRBV28,TRBJ2-5,.,.,TGTGCCAGCAGTTTAGTGTCGGAGACCCAGTACTTC,CASSLVSETQYF
TRBV6-6,TRBJ2-5,.,.,TGTGCCAGCAGTCAGAGAGGGGGCCAGTACTTC,CASSQRGGQYF
TRBV9,TRBJ2-1,TRBD2,.,TGTGCCAGCAGCGTAGAGTTTCGCGGGAGGGCGTCCTACAATGAGCAGTTCTTC,CASSVEFRGRASYNEQFF
TRBV30,TRBJ2-4,TRBD1,once,TGTGCCTGGACCAACCCGAGCGGGACAGGGGGGATCATAAACATTCAGTACTTC,CAWTNPSGTGGIINIQYF
TRBV5-1,TRBJ2-2,TRBD2,.,TGCGCCAGCAGCTTGTATAGTGGACTAGGGAGTTCCGGGGAGCTGTTTTTT,CASSLYSGLGSSGELFF
TRBV6-4,TRBJ2-1,TRBD2,.,TGTGCCAGCAGTGAGGCCACTAGCGGGAGTGAGCAGTTCTTC,CASSEATSGSEQFF
TRBV30,TRBJ2-1,TRBD1,.,TGTGCCTGGAGTACAGGGGACAATGAGCAGTTCTTC,CAWSTGDNEQFF
TRBV7-9,TRBJ2-1,.,.,TGTGCCAGCAGCTTAGTTCAGGGAACCCACAATGAGCAGTTCTTC,CASSLVQGTHNEQFF
TRBV4-1,TRBJ1-5,.,.,TGCGCCAGCAGCCAAGGGCCCTTGGCGAGGGGGAAGGATAGCAATCAGCCCCAGCATTTT,CASSQGPLARGKDSNQPQHF
TRBV27,TRBJ2-1,TRBD2,.,TGTGCCAGCAGGAGGGAACGCGGCGAGTACGGGAGGGCCCTCTGGAATGAGCAGTTCTTC,CASRRERGEYGRALWNEQFF
TRBV7-9,TRBJ2-7,TRBD2,.,TGTGCCACCTCCTGGACGGGGAGGGATTACGAGCAGTACTTC,CATSWTGRDYEQYF
TRBV29-1,TRBJ2-1,.,.,TGCAGCGTGGGCGGCGGGAACTACAATGAGCAGTTCTTC,CSVGGGNYNEQFF
TRBV7-9,TRBJ2-3,.,.,TGTGCCAGCAGCTTAGAGCTTTGGACTAGCACAGATACGCAGTATTTT,CASSLELWTSTDTQYF
TRBV9,TRBJ2-5,TRBD1,.,TGTGCCAGCAGCTCACAGGGGCAAGAGACCCAGTACTTC,CASSSQGQETQYF